The rows below give T cell receptor beta chains drawn from one sample of a study of T-cell memory formation after mild COVID-19. One entry per CDR3 protein, called by TCRdb with MiXCR from the 5' RACE reads. Of 200,000 to 250,000 distinct CDR3 sequences detected, 27% appear once; the ten largest clones hold over 9.5%. The sequenced sample was PBMCs or a T cell subset sorted from them (not recorded which). All receptors come from an adult woman who had mild COVID-19 (a few samples of this study predate the infection). Cell type and time point are not known. Each CDR3 is given with its conserved first and last residue. D genes are given only for firm matches. The size field is filled for only some rows; it gives once, few, many or a size class.

>TRBD1|TRBJ1-2|NA|TRBV7-9
CASSQGQVYGYTF
TGTGCCAGCAGCCAGGGACAGGTCTATGGCTACACCTTC
>NA|TRBJ1-1|NA|TRBV5-1
CASSLARGSTEAFF
TGCGCCAGCAGCTTGGCTCGAGGTAGCACTGAAGCTTTCTTT
>NA|TRBJ1-2|many|TRBV5-1
CASSPQVNYGYTF
TGCGCCAGCAGCCCACAGGTTAACTATGGCTACACCTTC
>NA|TRBJ2-3|many|TRBV2
CASTEGYGSGEPDTQYF
TGTGCCAGCACCGAAGGGTATGGCTCGGGGGAGCCAGATACGCAGTATTTT
>NA|TRBJ1-1|NA|TRBV5-1
CASSPRTSLNTEAFF
TGCGCCAGCAGCCCCCGGACAAGTTTGAACACTGAAGCTTTCTTT
>NA|TRBJ2-1|few|TRBV4-3
CASSQGAFGASYEQFF
TGCGCCAGCAGCCAAGGGGCCTTCGGGGCTAGCTATGAGCAGTTCTTC
>NA|TRBJ2-7|NA|TRBV7-6
CASSTTVGSYEQYF
TGTGCCAGCAGCACCACGGTGGGTTCCTACGAGCAGTACTTC
>TRBD1|TRBJ2-1|NA|TRBV20-1
CSATRQGVNNEQFF
TGCAGTGCTACGCGACAGGGGGTGAACAATGAGCAGTTCTTC
>NA|TRBJ2-2|many|TRBV7-2
CASSRQKNTGELFF
TGTGCCAGCAGCCGACAAAAAAACACCGGGGAGCTGTTTTTT
>TRBD2|TRBJ2-1|few|TRBV5-1
CASSPTSGGAGHEQFF
TGCGCCAGCAGCCCTACTAGCGGGGGGGCCGGGCATGAGCAGTTCTTC
>NA|TRBJ2-2|NA|TRBV7-9
CASIEGSAGELFF
TGTGCCAGCATAGAGGGGAGCGCCGGGGAGCTGTTTTTT
>NA|TRBJ1-1|NA|TRBV12-3/TRBV12-4
CASRLAKGGFAEAFF
TGTGCCAGCAGATTAGCAAAAGGGGGTTTCGCTGAAGCTTTCTTT
>TRBD2|TRBJ2-3|few|TRBV3-1
CASSQASGGAETQYF
TGTGCCAGCAGCCAAGCTAGCGGGGGGGCCGAGACGCAGTATTTT
>TRBD1|TRBJ1-2|NA|TRBV5-1
CASTPTGGEDGYTF
TGCGCCAGCACCCCGACAGGGGGGGAAGATGGCTACACCTTC
>NA|TRBJ2-7|NA|TRBV2
CASEKSPSSYEQYF
TGTGCCAGTGAGAAATCACCTAGCTCCTACGAGCAGTACTTC
>NA|TRBJ2-1|NA|TRBV3-1
CASSPTLVPSYNEQFF
TGTGCCAGCAGCCCCACACTCGTCCCCTCCTACAATGAGCAGTTCTTC
>TRBD1|TRBJ2-5|NA|TRBV6-1
CASSEDRFQETQYF
TGTGCCAGCAGTGAGGACAGGTTCCAAGAGACCCAGTACTTC
>NA|TRBJ2-2|few|TRBV11-2
CASRNTGELFF
TGTGCCAGCAGGAACACCGGGGAGCTGTTTTTT
>NA|TRBJ1-1|few|TRBV12-3/TRBV12-4
CASSFSGTEAFF
TGTGCCAGCAGTTTTTCTGGAACTGAAGCTTTCTTT
>NA|TRBJ2-1|few|TRBV4-2
CASSQDNEQFF
TGTGCCAGCAGCCAAGACAATGAGCAGTTCTTC
>NA|TRBJ2-6|many|TRBV29-1
CSVERDTDSGANVLTF
TGCAGCGTTGAACGGGACACCGACTCTGGGGCCAACGTCCTGACTTTC
>NA|TRBJ2-3|few|TRBV7-2
CASSLGRAIGTDTQYF
TGTGCCAGCAGCTTGGGTAGGGCAATAGGCACAGATACGCAGTATTTT
>TRBD2|TRBJ2-3|few|TRBV7-3
CASSLVGTSGSDTQYF
TGTGCCAGCAGCTTAGTTGGGACTAGCGGATCAGATACGCAGTATTTT
>TRBD2|TRBJ2-3|NA|TRBV6-6
CASSYLFAGLAGGTDTQYF
TGTGCCAGCAGTTACCTCTTCGCGGGACTAGCGGGGGGCACAGATACGCAGTATTTT
>NA|TRBJ2-7|NA|TRBV4-2
CASSQEGVDEQYF
TGTGCCAGCAGCCAAGAAGGTGTGGACGAGCAGTACTTC
>TRBD1|TRBJ1-6|few|TRBV27
CASSPMTGVAYNSPLHF
TGTGCCAGCAGTCCCATGACAGGGGTCGCCTATAATTCACCCCTCCACTTT
>NA|TRBJ2-1|NA|TRBV5-6
CASSFRLAYNEQFF
TGTGCCAGCAGCTTTAGACTGGCCTACAATGAGCAGTTCTTC
>TRBD1|TRBJ1-2|NA|TRBV5-1
CASSLDWTGFGYTF
TGCGCCAGCAGCTTGGATTGGACAGGGTTTGGCTACACCTTC
>NA|TRBJ2-1|few|TRBV18
CASSPGSDPRNNEQFF
TGTGCCAGCTCACCTGGGAGTGACCCGAGGAACAATGAGCAGTTCTTC
>TRBD2|TRBJ2-3|NA|TRBV11-2
CASSLDRGTSGTDTQYF
TGTGCCAGCAGCTTAGATCGGGGGACTAGCGGCACAGATACGCAGTATTTT
>NA|TRBJ2-7|once|TRBV5-1
CASTRPRNTYEQYF
TGCGCCAGCACTAGGCCGAGAAACACCTACGAGCAGTACTTC
>TRBD1|TRBJ1-3|NA|TRBV6-6
CASRAGGATGNTIYF
TGTGCCAGCAGAGCAGGGGGCGCAACAGGAAACACCATATATTTT
>NA|TRBJ2-5|few|TRBV7-9
CASSAEETQYF
TGTGCCAGCAGCGCCGAAGAGACCCAGTACTTC
>TRBD2|TRBJ2-1|NA|TRBV6-6
CASSMGLAGGKSYNEQFF
TGTGCCAGCAGCATGGGACTAGCGGGAGGGAAATCGTACAATGAGCAGTTCTTC
>NA|TRBJ2-3|NA|TRBV24-1
CATSDQRTVTDTQYF
TGTGCCACCAGTGATCAACGGACAGTCACAGATACGCAGTATTTT
>TRBD2|TRBJ2-1|few|TRBV28
CASRLWSLAGGASSYNEQFF
TGTGCCAGCAGACTTTGGAGTCTAGCGGGAGGCGCCAGCTCCTACAATGAGCAGTTCTTC